The 5 T cell receptor beta chains reported below all come from one sample, sequenced in a study of blood T cell repertoires in COVID-19. The protocol was immunoSEQ multiplex PCR, while the TCRdb copy is restricted to in-frame clones and leaves out a portion. The table records roughly 130,000 clones, 90% of them present only once. The material sequenced was peripheral blood. Receptors were obtained from a man between 50 and 59 years old with active COVID-19.

J is TRBJ2-1 and V is TRBV19, with TRBD2 identical over 12 bases. The CDR3 contains 16 residues. Germline-derived CDR1 and CDR2 are LNHDA and SQIVND (reference sequence). Unmatched junction bases numbered 9, after V lost 7 bases and J lost 5 bases. For the CDR3, the DNA is TGTGCCAGTACCACGGGAACTAGCGGGAGGAACAATGAGCAGTTCTTC. It codes for CASTTGTSGRNNEQFF.

The chain links TRBV6-1 to TRBJ2-3, with TRBD1 matching over 7 bases. Germline assignment: CDR1 MNHNS and CDR2 SASEGT. CDR3 size: 15 residues. Trimming took 2 bases from V and 2 from J; bases not matched to a gene: 4. Here the CDR3 DNA reads TGTGCCAGCAGTGAAAGAGGGACAGACACAGATACGCAGTATTTT. Translation: CASSERGTDTDTQYF.

For the CDR3, the DNA is TGTGCCAGCTCACCACCGAGGGGGACAGGCAAAATCAATGAGCAGTTCTTC. Translation gives CASSPPRGTGKINEQFF. This chain connects TRBV18 to TRBJ2-1, with 8 bases aligning to TRBD1. Germline CDR1 reads KGHSH; CDR2 reads LQKENI. The CDR3 has 17 residues. V shed 0 bases, J shed 6 bases, and the junction held 10 bases outside the gene matches.

The chain is built from TRBV7-3 and TRBJ2-1; 15 bases match TRBD2. There are 18 residues in the CDR3. The V gene end was trimmed by 4 bases and the J gene end by 5 bases; junction bases not matched to a gene: 9. Per the germline V gene, CDR1 is SGHTA and CDR2 is FQGTGA. CDR3 loop: CASSSQSGTSGGNNEQFF. Written as DNA, the CDR3 is TGTGCCAGCAGCTCCCAGTCCGGGACTAGCGGGGGGAACAATGAGCAGTTCTTC.

The genes are TRBV6-5 and TRBJ1-2, with TRBD1 matching over 10 bases. The CDR3 extends over 15 amino acids. Germline V lookup: CDR1 MNHEY, CDR2 SVGAGI. V lost 5 bases, J lost 8 bases, and 11 bases stayed unmatched. The CDR3 is CASSRPGQGSSGYTF. The CDR3, as DNA: TGTGCCAGCAGTCGACCGGGACAGGGGTCATCGGGCTACACCTTC.